One sample yielded the 32 T cell receptor beta chains listed below, sequenced in a study of T cell changes during pregnancy in multiple sclerosis. Measured with immunoSEQ multiplex PCR; TCRdb has only the in-frame clones, and not every one. The table has tens of thousands of clones, around 93% seen once; the top ten hold roughly 3.9%. Here the sequenced sample was CD8+ T cells from peripheral blood mononuclear cells, taken after pregnancy. These receptors all come from a female donor with multiple sclerosis, enrolled in a pregnancy study.

The CDR3 bases are TGTGCCTGGAGTGTTTCGGGTGGCAACGAGCAGTACTTC. Residues: CAWSVSGGNEQYF. The chain employs TRBV30 and TRBJ2-7; D not certain. V dropped 0 bases and J dropped 5 bases, with 11 bases sitting between them. The CDR3 is 13 amino acids. The germline gives CDR1 GTSNPN, CDR2 SVGIG (reference sequence).

J is TRBJ1-3 and V is TRBV7-6; D remains unclear. V gave up 6 bases and J gave up 2 bases, with 17 bases separating them. The CDR3 consists of 16 residues. From germline, CDR1 is SGHVS and CDR2 FNYEAQ. Here the CDR3 DNA reads TGTGCCAGCAGGCCCGATGCGGTTGGAGCTGGAAACACCATATATTTT. Amino acids: CASRPDAVGAGNTIYF.

The chain uses TRBV27 and TRBJ2-7; 9 positions match TRBD2. The CDR3 runs to 15 residues. Trimming cost V 3 bases and J 5 bases; bases outside gene matches: 8. Germline-derived CDR1 and CDR2 are MNHEY and SMNVEV (reference sequence). In nucleotides, the CDR3 is TGTGCCAGCAGTTTTAGCGGGAGTTCTCCCAACGAGCAGTACTTC. It codes for CASSFSGSSPNEQYF.

The V call is TRBV2, the J call TRBJ2-1, with D uncertain. Per germline, CDR1 SNHLY and CDR2 FYNNEI. V lost 6 bases to trimming and J lost 3 bases, with 6 bases between them. This CDR3 is 12 amino acids long. The CDR3 DNA follows: TGTGCCAGCAGGCCCAGCTACAATGAGCAGTTCTTC. Translating gives CASRPSYNEQFF.

In nucleotides, the CDR3 is TGTGCCAGCAGCTTATACGAGGACGAGCAGTACTTC. Encoded protein: CASSLYEDEQYF. The chain uses TRBV7-9 and TRBJ2-7; D unresolved. This CDR3 has 12 amino acids. Germline loops: CDR1 SEHNR, CDR2 FQNEAQ (reference sequence). Trimming removed 2 bases at V and 5 bases at J, with 7 bases between. Supplemented by reference TRBV7-9 and TRBJ2-7, the full variable domain reads DTGVSQNPRHKITKRGQNVTFRCDPISEHNRLYWYRQTLGQGPEFLTYFQNEAQLEKSRLLSDRFSAERPKGSFSTLEIQRTEQGDSAMYLCASSLYEDEQYFGPGTRLTVT.

The chain joins TRBV5-1 to TRBJ2-4, with a weak D call TRBD1 (6 bases). Trimming took 4 bases from V and 8 from J, leaving 13 bases between them. CDR1 and CDR2 from the germline V gene are SGHRS and YFSETQ. The CDR3 length is 13 residues. The CDR3 spells CASSVEGVDIQYF. Written as DNA, the CDR3 is TGCGCCAGCAGCGTTGAGGGGGTAGACATTCAGTACTTC.

J is TRBJ1-1 and V is TRBV30; D gene ambiguous. This CDR3 comprises 15 residues. Trimming took off 3 bases at V and 3 bases at J, with 17 bases between the two ends. CDR1 is GTSNPN and CDR2 is SVGIG in the germline V gene (reference sequence). The CDR3 loop reads CAWRAPNTLDTEAFF. In nucleotides, the CDR3 is TGTGCCTGGAGGGCTCCAAACACCCTAGACACTGAAGCTTTCTTT.

V gene TRBV7-9 combines with J gene TRBJ2-7, with 11 bases lining up with TRBD2. V shed 3 bases, J shed 4 bases, and the junction held 2 bases outside the gene matches. Germline-derived CDR1 and CDR2 are SEHNR and FQNEAQ (reference sequence). The CDR3 is 14 residues long. Here the CDR3 reads CASSFIAGGYEQYF. The CDR3 coding sequence is TGTGCCAGCAGCTTCATAGCGGGGGGGTACGAGCAGTACTTC.

V gene TRBV27 combines with J gene TRBJ2-7; maybe TRBD1 (6 bases). This CDR3 has 14 amino acids. V lost 6 bases to trimming and J lost 2 bases, with 14 bases between them. Germline loops: CDR1 MNHEY, CDR2 SMNVEV (reference sequence). CDR3 in DNA: TGTGCCAGCAGCCCCGGACAGCTCGCCTACGAGCAGTACTTC. This codes for CASSPGQLAYEQYF.

The chain joins TRBV4-2 to TRBJ2-1, with D possibly matching TRBD2 (6 bases). Germline CDR1 and CDR2: LGHNA and YNFKEQ. The CDR3 contains 14 residues. Trimming pared 2 bases from V and 4 bases from J, leaving 9 bases between. The CDR3: CASSQRGGYNEQFF. The CDR3 DNA follows: TGTGCCAGCAGCCAACGGGGAGGTTACAATGAGCAGTTCTTC.

The J gene is TRBJ1-6, the V gene TRBV5-6; possibly TRBD1 for D (5 bases). The length of the CDR3 is 14 residues. Germline V CDR1 and CDR2: SGHDT, YYEEEE. The V end was cut by 3 bases, the J end by 7 bases, with 11 bases between. As DNA, the CDR3 is TGTGCCAGCAGCTCGGGGGGGAACAATTCACCCCTCCACTTT. Protein sequence: CASSSGGNNSPLHF.

This clone was recorded only once. The J gene is TRBJ2-1, the V gene TRBV5-4, with 8 bases identical to TRBD1. Germline loops: CDR1 SGHNT, CDR2 YYREEE (reference sequence). V trimming: 5 bases; J trimming: 8 bases; junction bases outside the gene matches: 6. CDR3 size: 13 residues. For the CDR3, the DNA is TGTGCCAGCAGGCGGACAGGGAGCGATGAGCAGTTCTTC. It specifies CASRRTGSDEQFF.

The chain joins TRBV5-4 to TRBJ2-6; D is unclear. Germline V lookup: CDR1 SGHNT, CDR2 YYREEE (reference sequence). This CDR3 is 14 amino acids long. V lost 4 bases to trimming and J lost 4 bases, with 9 bases between them. Here the CDR3 reads CASSPSVGANVLTF. DNA for the CDR3: TGTGCCAGCAGCCCTTCGGTAGGGGCCAACGTCCTGACTTTC.

J is TRBJ2-7 and V is TRBV7-2; D unclear. This CDR3 region has 18 residues. Germline V gene data show CDR1 as SGHTA and CDR2 as FQGNSA. V was trimmed by 1 base and J by 6 bases, leaving 25 bases between them. CDR3 residues: CASSLEDIRVQPLSEQYF. Here the CDR3 DNA reads TGTGCCAGCAGCTTAGAGGATATTCGGGTTCAACCCCTGTCCGAGCAGTACTTC.

The chain couples TRBV19 to TRBJ1-2; D unresolved. Germline values: CDR1 LNHDA, CDR2 SQIVND (reference sequence). This CDR3 contains 14 residues. V lost 6 bases, J lost 1 base, and 12 bases lay in between. CDR3 protein: CASSRPDYNYGYTF. CDR3 in DNA: TGTGCCAGTAGCCGGCCCGACTATAACTATGGCTACACCTTC. Based on the CDR3 plus reference TRBV19 and TRBJ1-2, the full variable domain is DGGITQSPKYLFRKEGQNVTLSCEQNLNHDAMYWYRQDPGQGLRLIYYSQIVNDFQKGDIAEGYSVSREKKESFPLTVTSAQKNPTAFYLCASSRPDYNYGYTFGSGTRLTVV.

The V and J genes are TRBV7-9 and TRBJ1-1; no firm D call. V was trimmed by 2 bases and J by 4 bases, leaving 8 bases between them. The CDR3 has 13 amino acids. Per germline, CDR1 SEHNR and CDR2 FQNEAQ (reference sequence). The chain's CDR3 is CASSLTGGTEAFF. The CDR3 DNA reads TGTGCCAGCAGCTTAACGGGAGGCACTGAAGCTTTCTTT.

The V gene is TRBV19, the J gene TRBJ2-1; TRBD2 matches at 15 bases. Germline values: CDR1 LNHDA, CDR2 SQIVND (reference sequence). This CDR3 has 17 residues. The junction had 4 bases not matched to a gene; V was cut back by 4 bases and J by 3 bases. CDR3 DNA: TGTGCCAGTAGTAACCGGACTAGCGGGGGGGTCTACAATGAGCAGTTCTTC. This translates into CASSNRTSGGVYNEQFF.

Remarks on this clone: A junction boundary mismatches the germline segment, possibly from a read error. The CDR3: CASNQGGGAEAFF. DNA for the CDR3: TGTGCCAGCAACCAAGGGGGGGGCGCTGAAGCTTTCTTT. J is TRBJ1-1 and V is TRBV14; D is possibly TRBD1 (6 bases). The germline gives CDR1 SGHDN, CDR2 FVKESK. This CDR3 is 13 amino acids long. The whole variable domain, filled in from reference TRBV14 and TRBJ1-1, reads EAGVTQFPSHSVIEKGQTVTLRCDPISGHDNLYWYRRVMGKEIKFLLHFVKESKQDESGMPNNRFLAERTGGTYSTLKVQPAELEDSGVYFCASNQGGGAEAFFGQGTRLTVV.

The chain recombines TRBV5-1 with TRBJ2-3; D gene ambiguous. The length of the CDR3 is 15 residues. Trimming cost V 2 bases and J 4 bases, with 14 bases left between them. Germline assignment: CDR1 SGHRS and CDR2 YFSETQ. The CDR3 sequence: CASSLFDTKADTQYF. CDR3 coding DNA: TGCGCCAGCAGCTTATTCGACACAAAGGCAGATACGCAGTATTTT.

The V gene is TRBV6-1, the J gene TRBJ2-7, with D possibly being TRBD2 (5 bases). Germline V gene lookup returns CDR1 MNHNS and CDR2 SASEGT. Trimming pared 7 bases from V and 0 bases from J, leaving 13 bases between. The CDR3 consists of 14 residues. The CDR3 DNA sequence: TGTGCCAGCATCTCGAGGGATGCCTCCTACGAGCAGTACTTC. It is translated as CASISRDASYEQYF.

The chain couples TRBV27 to TRBJ2-7; 9 nucleotides align to TRBD2. The CDR3 is 16 residues long. From germline, CDR1 is MNHEY and CDR2 SMNVEV (reference sequence). With 2 bases clipped from V and 5 bases from J, the junction kept 10 bases outside the gene matches. The chain's CDR3 is CASSLKQLAGMHEQYF. DNA for the CDR3: TGTGCCAGCAGTTTAAAGCAGCTAGCGGGAATGCACGAGCAGTACTTC.

The V call is TRBV6-5, the J call TRBJ1-2, with TRBD1 identical over 8 bases. V gave up 1 base and J gave up 3 bases; unmatched junction bases: 1. The germline gives CDR1 MNHEY, CDR2 SVGAGI. The CDR3 has 14 amino acids. Here the CDR3 reads CASSYFRGHYGYTF. CDR3 sequence (DNA): TGTGCCAGCAGTTACTTCAGGGGGCACTATGGCTACACCTTC.

The V and J genes are TRBV5-1 and TRBJ2-2; D perhaps matches TRBD1 (5 bases). Germline V CDR1 and CDR2: SGHRS, YFSETQ. Trimming cost V 0 bases and J 0 bases, with 12 bases left between them. The CDR3 is 17 amino acids. As DNA, the CDR3 is TGCGCCAGCAGCTTGGCCAGGGCTGTGCCGAACACCGGGGAGCTGTTTTTT. This codes for CASSLARAVPNTGELFF. The whole variable domain, remainder taken from reference TRBV5-1 and TRBJ2-2, is KAGVTQTPRYLIKTRGQQVTLSCSPISGHRSVSWYQQTPGQGLQFLFEYFSETQRNKGNFPGRFSGRQFSNSRSEMNVSTLELGDSALYLCASSLARAVPNTGELFFGEGSRLTVL.

The V call is TRBV19, the J call TRBJ2-7; TRBD2 might be the D (6 bases). CDR3 length equals 13 residues. Trimming took off 1 base at V and 4 bases at J, with 8 bases between the two ends. Germline loops: CDR1 LNHDA, CDR2 SQIVND (reference sequence). DNA of the CDR3: TGTGCCAGTAGTATAGGGAGGGGATACGAGCAGTACTTC. It translates to CASSIGRGYEQYF.

V and J are TRBV6-5 and TRBJ2-1; D remains ambiguous. Per germline, CDR1 MNHEY and CDR2 SVGAGI. V gave up 2 bases and J gave up 8 bases, with 10 bases separating them. The CDR3 is 13 residues long. The CDR3 DNA reads as TGTGCCAGCAGTTACACCGACACGGATGAGCAGTTCTTC. Its translation is CASSYTDTDEQFF.

Only one count was recorded for this clone. One junction end does not reproduce the germline sequence, and a read error may be involved. The chain joins TRBV9 to TRBJ1-2, with 12 bases matching TRBD1. The CDR3 extends over 17 amino acids. Germline CDR1 reads SGDLS; CDR2 reads YYNGEE. DNA of the CDR3: TGTGCCAGCACCGTAGGTGGGACAGGGGGCGCTGGCTATGGCTACACCTTC. It specifies CASTVGGTGGAGYGYTF. Using reference TRBV9 and TRBJ1-2 for the parts outside the CDR3, the full variable domain is DSGVTQTPKHLITATGQRVTLRCSPRSGDLSVYWYQQSLDQGLQFLIQYYNGEERAKGNILERFSAQQFPDLHSELNLSSLELGDSALYFCASTVGGTGGAGYGYTFGSGTRLTVV.

This clone was picked up one time. The chain combines TRBV7-2 with TRBJ1-1; 8 bases match TRBD1. J lost 3 bases, V lost 1 base, and 10 bases had no gene match. Germline V CDR1 and CDR2: SGHTA, FQGNSA. This CDR3 is built from 17 residues. The CDR3 is CASSLEGRGLMDTEAFF. CDR3 in DNA: TGTGCCAGCAGCTTAGAAGGCAGGGGGCTTATGGACACTGAAGCTTTCTTT.

The V call is TRBV9, the J call TRBJ2-1; 11 bases map to TRBD2. V lost 0 bases, J lost 8 bases, and 7 bases stayed unmatched. The germline gives CDR1 SGDLS, CDR2 YYNGEE. The CDR3 has 16 residues. The CDR3 loop reads CASSVGLAGMTDEQFF. Here the CDR3 DNA reads TGTGCCAGCAGCGTAGGACTAGCGGGAATGACAGATGAGCAGTTCTTC. The full variable domain, completed using reference TRBV9 and TRBJ2-1, is DSGVTQTPKHLITATGQRVTLRCSPRSGDLSVYWYQQSLDQGLQFLIQYYNGEERAKGNILERFSAQQFPDLHSELNLSSLELGDSALYFCASSVGLAGMTDEQFFGPGTRLTVL.

This clone was detected once. The V call is TRBV7-9, the J call TRBJ2-2; no firm D call. The CDR3 extends over 16 amino acids. Germline loops: CDR1 SEHNR, CDR2 FQNEAQ (reference sequence). V dropped 5 bases and J dropped 3 bases, with 16 bases sitting between them. The CDR3 spells CASSPSGSADTGELFF. The CDR3 DNA follows: TGTGCCAGCAGCCCTAGTGGAAGCGCGGACACCGGGGAGCTGTTTTTT.

The table lists this clone with a count of one. The chain links TRBV4-3 to TRBJ2-7; D unresolved. Trimming cost V 0 bases and J 13 bases, with 16 bases left between them. Germline V gene lookup returns CDR1 LGHNA and CDR2 YSLEER. CDR3 length: 13 amino acids. CDR3 amino acids: CASSQDKATWPYF. The CDR3 DNA follows: TGCGCCAGCAGCCAAGATAAAGCGACTTGGCCTTACTTC.

CDR3 amino acids: CASSQSATGRVGEQYF. The CDR3 region has the DNA TGCGCCAGCAGCCAATCGGCCACCGGGAGGGTCGGCGAGCAGTACTTC. V usage is TRBV4-3 and J usage is TRBJ2-7; 8 bases map to TRBD2. From germline, CDR1 is LGHNA and CDR2 YSLEER. The CDR3 is made up of 16 amino acids. The junction had 12 bases not matched to a gene; V was cut back by 2 bases and J by 6 bases.

This rearrangement joins TRBV2 to TRBJ2-7; D gene ambiguous. This CDR3 contains 13 residues. The germline V and J ends were trimmed by 3 bases and 3 bases, with 9 bases remaining between them. Looked up from germline, CDR1 is SNHLY and CDR2 is FYNNEI. CDR3 nucleotide sequence: TGTGCCAGCAGTGACCCACTTTTCTACGAGCAGTACTTC. Translating gives CASSDPLFYEQYF.